This T cell receptor beta chain was retrieved from a study of breast tumors, draining lymph nodes, adjacent tissues. General study results and limits: Data fit most tumor T cells coming from lymph node, expanding in tumor. That most tumor T cells come from lymph nodes remained unproven. Tumors had less TCR diversity than lymph nodes, more than nontumor tissue. Tumor and nontumor repertoires were significantly more similar in luminal-like than in basal-like breast cancer.

Breast cancer patients provided tissue from their axillary draining lymph nodes. Via MiXCR, TCRdb re-called the multiplex PCR reads, giving one row per CDR3 protein. Among about 100,000 distinct CDR3 sequences, about 20% were seen once, and the ten largest hold less than 1.5%. This clonotype appeared many times. Its antigen is undetermined. The sequence was collected from a female donor with breast cancer. Some clones in this sample may be carry-over from other donors' samples. Sequencing was performed on axillary lymph node tissue.

The DNA for the CDR3 is TGTGCCAGCAGTTTTGGGGACAGGAACCCCTATAGATCCTACGAGCAGTACTTC. As protein: CASSFGDRNPYRSYEQYF. V is TRBV6-6 and J is TRBJ2-7; TRBD1 aligns across 8 bases. Per germline, CDR1 MNHNY and CDR2 SVGAGI (reference sequence). Trimming removed 4 bases from V and 1 base from J; junction bases left unmatched: 15. This CDR3 has 18 residues.